Here is one T cell receptor (beta chain) with its context. Additional DNA sequences in this sample encode the identical CDR3. Trimming took 0 bases from V and 5 from J; bases not matched to a gene: 2. The CDR3 loop spans 14 amino acids. The germline CDR1 and CDR2 sequences are SGHRS and YFSETQ. The sample originates from a study of blood T cell repertoires in COVID-19. On the study more broadly: The study drew acute and convalescent COVID-19 samples from the United States, Italy and Spain. The cDNA or gDNA used as material had been derived from T cells, B-cell-depleted T cells, or PBMCs.

Followed over time, Seattle patients had been enrolled while infection was active. Original data processing: Amplification of reference gene primers was used by the study to estimate nucleated cell counts. Assay used: immunoSEQ multiplex PCR; TCRdb lists only in-frame clones, some missing. That table furnishes V, J and clone size, whereas the DNA furnished D and trimming. The sample consists of about 220,000 clones, around 86% of them appearing once. This sequence joins TRBV5-1 and TRBJ2-4; 7 bases agree with TRBD1. The sample comprised peripheral blood. The TCR originated in a woman aged 65 to 85 with COVID-19, enrolled during active disease. CDR3 coding DNA: TGCGCCAGCAGCTTGGGACAGGGCGAAAACATTCAGTACTTC. Its protein product is CASSLGQGENIQYF.